This TCR beta chain was obtained from a study of cytomegalovirus exposure and HLA in healthy donors. Study background: Of the donors genotyped, several hundred in all, about 76% fell in the Caucasian-associated ancestry cluster.

Whole-study findings and limits: Looking again later, the authors saw that most CMV-associated TCR beta chains seemed HLA-restricted. Most likely, a cluster of highly shared sequence variants arose as a sequencing artifact. Highest at DRB1 and lowest at HLA-C, TCR association rates differed among HLA loci in a later analysis.

Germline trimming cut 0 bases from V and 1 base from J; bases unmatched to any gene: 14. Germline CDR1 and CDR2: SGDLS and YYNGEE. The CDR3 runs to 21 residues. The PCR was carried out with 60 Vbeta primers and 13 Jbeta primers. Clones were read by immunoSEQ multiplex PCR, and TCRdb kept only the in-frame ones, dropping some. Of 170,000 or so clones in the sample, around 81% are singletons; the top ten hold 2.2%. To note about this clone: Its matching antigen is unknown.

V usage is TRBV9 and J usage is TRBJ2-4; 12 bases map to TRBD2. Sequencing used PBMCs. This sequence was found in a woman aged 25-40 years in good health and CMV-seronegative. The CDR3 is CASSVVQAVTSGRFAKNIQYF. In DNA form, the CDR3 reads TGTGCCAGCAGCGTAGTGCAAGCGGTTACTAGCGGGAGGTTTGCCAAAAACATTCAGTACTTC.